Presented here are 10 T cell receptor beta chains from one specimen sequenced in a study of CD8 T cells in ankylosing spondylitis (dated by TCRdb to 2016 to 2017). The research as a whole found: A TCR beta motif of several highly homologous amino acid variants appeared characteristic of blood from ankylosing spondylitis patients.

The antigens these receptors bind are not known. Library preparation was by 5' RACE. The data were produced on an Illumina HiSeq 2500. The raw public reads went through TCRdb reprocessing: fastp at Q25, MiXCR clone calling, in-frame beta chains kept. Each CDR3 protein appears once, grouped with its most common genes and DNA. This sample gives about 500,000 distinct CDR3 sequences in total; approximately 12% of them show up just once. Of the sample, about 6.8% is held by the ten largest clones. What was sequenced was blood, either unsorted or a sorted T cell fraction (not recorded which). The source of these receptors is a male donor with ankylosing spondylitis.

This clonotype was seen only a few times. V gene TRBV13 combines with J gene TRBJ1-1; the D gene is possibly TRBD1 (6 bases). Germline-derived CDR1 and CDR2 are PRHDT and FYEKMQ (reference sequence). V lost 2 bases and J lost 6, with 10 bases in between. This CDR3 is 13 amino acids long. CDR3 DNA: TGTGCCAGCAGCTTATATACAGGGTCTGAAGCTTTCTTT. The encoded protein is CASSLYTGSEAFF.

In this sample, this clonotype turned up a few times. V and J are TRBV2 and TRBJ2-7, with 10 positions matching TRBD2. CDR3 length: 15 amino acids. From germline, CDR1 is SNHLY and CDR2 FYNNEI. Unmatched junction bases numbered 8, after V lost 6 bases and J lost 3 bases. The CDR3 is CASSNGLAGGYEQYF. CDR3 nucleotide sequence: TGTGCCAGCAGCAACGGTTTAGCGGGAGGCTACGAGCAGTACTTC.

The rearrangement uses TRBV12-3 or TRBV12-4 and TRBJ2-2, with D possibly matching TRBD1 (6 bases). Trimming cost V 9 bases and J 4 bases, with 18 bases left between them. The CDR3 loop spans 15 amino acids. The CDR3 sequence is CARSDGRGVTGELFF. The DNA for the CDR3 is TGTGCCAGAAGTGACGGCAGGGGCGTCACCGGGGAGCTGTTTTTT.

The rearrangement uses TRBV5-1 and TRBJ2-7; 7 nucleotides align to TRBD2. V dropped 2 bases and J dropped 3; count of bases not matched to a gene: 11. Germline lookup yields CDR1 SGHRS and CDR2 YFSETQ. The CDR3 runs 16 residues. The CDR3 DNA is TGCGCCAGCAGCTTTTCCGGGAGGAACCTACGCTACGAGCAGTACTTC. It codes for CASSFSGRNLRYEQYF.

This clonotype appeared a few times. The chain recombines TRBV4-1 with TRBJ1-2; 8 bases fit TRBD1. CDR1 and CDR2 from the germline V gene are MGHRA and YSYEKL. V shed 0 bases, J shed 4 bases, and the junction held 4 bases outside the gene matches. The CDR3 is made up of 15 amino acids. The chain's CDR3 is CASSQDRGRFYGYTF. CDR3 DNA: TGCGCCAGCAGCCAAGACAGGGGGCGCTTCTATGGCTACACCTTC.

The CDR3 bases are TGCAGCGTTGGAAGGACAGGGTATGAAAAACTGTTTTTT. Protein: CSVGRTGYEKLFF. The chain couples TRBV29-1 to TRBJ1-4; 8 bases are shared with TRBD1. The CDR3 is made up of 13 amino acids. Germline CDR1 is SQVTM and CDR2 is ANQGSEA. Losses at the gene ends were 4 bases for V and 6 bases for J; bases not matched to a gene: 4.

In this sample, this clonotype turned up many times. CDR3 loop: CASSLGTEGYTDTQYF. The CDR3 DNA follows: TGCGCCAGCAGCTTGGGGACGGAGGGGTACACAGATACGCAGTATTTT. The chain links TRBV5-1 to TRBJ2-3; TRBD2 is a possible D gene (6 bases). The V end was cut by 0 bases, the J end by 2 bases, with 13 bases between. CDR1 and CDR2 (germline): SGHRS, YFSETQ. The length of the CDR3 is 16 residues.

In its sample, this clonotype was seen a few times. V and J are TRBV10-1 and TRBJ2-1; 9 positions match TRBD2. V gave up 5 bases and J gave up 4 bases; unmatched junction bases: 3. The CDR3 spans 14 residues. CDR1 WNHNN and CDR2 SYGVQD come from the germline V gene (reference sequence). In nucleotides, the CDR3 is TGCGCCAGCAGTCCTAGCGGGGAGTACAATGAGCAGTTCTTC. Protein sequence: CASSPSGEYNEQFF.

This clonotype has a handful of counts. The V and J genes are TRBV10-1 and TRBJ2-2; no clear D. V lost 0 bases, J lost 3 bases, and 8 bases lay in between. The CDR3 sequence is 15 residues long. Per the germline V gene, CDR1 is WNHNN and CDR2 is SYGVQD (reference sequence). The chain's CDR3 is CASSESTADTGELFF. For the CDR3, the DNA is TGCGCCAGCAGTGAGTCCACGGCGGACACCGGGGAGCTGTTTTTT.

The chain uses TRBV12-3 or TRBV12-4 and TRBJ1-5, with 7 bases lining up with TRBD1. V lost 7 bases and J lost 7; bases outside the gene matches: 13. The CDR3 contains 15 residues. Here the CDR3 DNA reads TGTGCCAGCACCAGGGGGGTACAGGGAAGCCAGCCCCAGCATTTT. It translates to CASTRGVQGSQPQHF.